The clone carrying this TCR beta chain was counted many times. The CDR3 is made up of 15 amino acids. CDR1 and CDR2 from the germline V gene are MNHEY and SVGEGT. V was shortened by 10 bases and J by 0 bases, with 18 bases between the two germline ends. This sample is part of a study of spatial heterogeneity in lung cancer. Study-wide background: Detection consistently captured more beta-chain sequences than alpha-chain sequences. The library had UMIs, and each TCR and UMI pair averaged more than ten raw reads.

Individual TCR cDNA molecules each bore their own unique molecular identifier. TCRdb analysed the 5' RACE reads with MiXCR anew, one entry per CDR3 protein. The repertoire holds 10,000 to 13,000 distinct CDR3 sequences, about 9.2% seen once, with 20% to 30% in the top ten. The time point was: sample taken at primary tumor resection. No cells were sorted before sequencing. The whole RNA sequenced was extracted from tumor, nontumor lung or frozen PBMC. Just over 70 TRACERx patients with early, untreated non-small cell lung cancer donated samples. The J gene is TRBJ1-1, the V gene TRBV6-2 or TRBV6-3; D remains ambiguous. Sequenced material: PBMCs, taken at surgery. The receptor was isolated from a male donor with early-stage non-small cell lung cancer. The CDR3 region is CATIPLGRLNTEAFF. The CDR3 nucleotides are TGTGCCACCATACCCCTAGGCCGACTGAACACTGAAGCTTTCTTT.